This T cell receptor (beta chain) was observed in a study of control samples from healthy donors and cancer patients. This clone has more than one count but fewer than ten. The CDR3 is 13 amino acids. Trimming took off 3 bases at V and 0 bases at J, with 6 bases between the two ends. In germline, CDR1 is MDHEN, CDR2 SYDVKM. Profiled with immunoSEQ multiplex PCR; TCRdb holds only in-frame clones, not every one. The data hold some 80,000 clones, with around nine tenths observed a single time. This sequence was found in a woman aged 55-69 years with head and neck cancer. The sample comprised PBMCs. This chain connects TRBV28 to TRBJ2-7; no definite D call. The CDR3 nucleotides read TGTGCCAGCAGTTTGTACGGCTCCTACGAGCAGTACTTC. Its protein is CASSLYGSYEQYF. Full variable domain (missing parts from reference TRBV28 and TRBJ2-7): DVKVTQSSRYLVKRTGEKVFLECVQDMDHENMFWYRQDPGLGLRLIYFSYDVKMKEKGDIPEGYSVSREKKERFSLILESASTNQTSMYLCASSLYGSYEQYFGPGTRLTVT.